These 27 T cell receptor beta chains were all obtained from the same sample, sequenced in a study of T cell changes during pregnancy in multiple sclerosis. Assay used: immunoSEQ multiplex PCR; TCRdb lists only in-frame clones, some missing. The table has tens of thousands of clones, around 93% seen once. The sequencing used peripheral blood, collected in the third trimester of pregnancy. The receptors were gathered from a female donor in good health, enrolled as a control in a pregnancy study.

CDR3 in DNA: TGTGCCAGCAGCGACCCGGGACTCCCTTGGGCGCAGTATTTT. It is translated as CASSDPGLPWAQYF. The rearrangement links TRBV27 to TRBJ2-3, with D possibly being TRBD2 (6 bases). This CDR3 has 14 amino acids. The V gene's germline CDR1 is MNHEY and CDR2 SMNVEV (reference sequence). Between the trimmed V and J ends, which lost 6 bases and 10 bases, there was a span of 20 bases.

The chain employs TRBV5-1 and TRBJ2-7; 11 bases agree with TRBD2. CDR3 length: 15 residues. V shed 0 bases, J shed 5 bases, and the junction held 4 bases outside the gene matches. The germline gives CDR1 SGHRS, CDR2 YFSETQ. The CDR3 here is CASSLEGLAGDEQYF. The CDR3 coding sequence is TGCGCCAGCAGCTTGGAAGGACTAGCGGGCGACGAGCAGTACTTC.

This sequence joins TRBV29-1 and TRBJ1-1; D is possibly TRBD1 (5 bases). The length of the CDR3 is 11 residues. CDR1 SQVTM and CDR2 ANQGSEA come from the germline V gene. Trimming took 7 bases from V and 0 from J, leaving 6 bases between them. Here the CDR3 DNA reads TGCAGCGGGGGGGTGAACACTGAAGCTTTCTTT. This translates into CSGGVNTEAFF.

The chain carries TRBV9 and TRBJ1-1; unclear D gene. The CDR3 is 13 amino acids. V was trimmed by 3 bases and J by 9 bases, leaving 15 bases between them. Per the germline V gene, CDR1 is SGDLS and CDR2 is YYNGEE. CDR3 in DNA: TGTGCCAGCAGCGCCCTTGAGGGCCGCAAAGCTTTCTTT. Amino acid sequence: CASSALEGRKAFF.

This chain joins TRBV18 and TRBJ2-4, with D possibly matching TRBD1 (6 bases). Germline CDR1 reads KGHSH; CDR2 reads LQKENI. The V gene lost 2 bases and the J gene lost 8 bases, with 19 bases spanning the gap. CDR3 size: 16 residues. CDR3 region: CASSPDLGQSYHIQYF. The DNA for the CDR3 is TGTGCCAGCTCACCAGACCTTGGACAGAGTTACCACATTCAGTACTTC.

The CDR3 region has the DNA TGTGCCAGCAGTTTATCGGGAGCGAAACGCCCCAATGAGCAGTTCTTC. It codes for CASSLSGAKRPNEQFF. The V gene is TRBV27, the J gene TRBJ2-1, with D possibly TRBD2 on 5 matching bases. CDR3 size: 16 residues. Germline V gives CDR1 MNHEY, CDR2 SMNVEV (reference sequence). V was trimmed by 0 bases and J by 6 bases, leaving 15 bases between them.

The V call is TRBV6-5, the J call TRBJ2-7; TRBD2 matches 14 bases. There are 16 residues in the CDR3. CDR1 is MNHEY, CDR2 SVGAGI, per germline. Unmatched junction bases numbered 5, after V lost 3 bases and J lost 4 bases. CDR3 nucleotide sequence: TGTGCCAGCAGTTATTCGGGACTAGCGGGAGTGTACGAGCAGTACTTC. Protein product: CASSYSGLAGVYEQYF.

This sequence joins TRBV5-8 and TRBJ1-1, with D uncertain. V was pared by 5 bases and J by 3 bases, with 11 bases between. Germline V gene sequence: CDR1 SGHTS, CDR2 YDEGEE. The length of the CDR3 is 13 residues. The CDR3 nucleotides read TGTGCCAGCAGAGACATATGGGACACTGAAGCTTTCTTT. It translates to CASRDIWDTEAFF.

V and J are TRBV7-9 and TRBJ2-2, with TRBD1 matching 9 bases. Germline V gene data show CDR1 as SEHNR and CDR2 as FQNEAQ (reference sequence). This CDR3 has 16 amino acids. V lost 5 bases and J lost 4; bases outside the gene matches: 8. CDR3 region: CASSQGGTGFTGELFF. The CDR3 DNA is TGTGCCAGCAGCCAAGGCGGGACAGGGTTCACCGGGGAGCTGTTTTTT.

This chain joins TRBV27 and TRBJ1-1, with 7 positions matching TRBD1. With V trimmed by 6 bases and J by 1 base, 8 bases remained unmatched. Per the germline V gene, CDR1 is MNHEY and CDR2 is SMNVEV (reference sequence). The CDR3 runs 15 residues. CDR3 region: CASRDEQGTNTEAFF. The CDR3 region has the DNA TGTGCCAGCAGGGACGAACAGGGGACGAACACTGAAGCTTTCTTT.

The gene calls are TRBV5-1 and TRBJ2-2; 9 bases agree with TRBD2. Trimming took 6 bases from V and 5 from J; bases not matched to a gene: 11. The CDR3 totals 16 residues. Germline V gene lookup returns CDR1 SGHRS and CDR2 YFSETQ. The CDR3 loop is CASTITSAGGTGELFF. Here the CDR3 DNA reads TGCGCCAGCACGATTACATCGGCGGGAGGGACCGGGGAGCTGTTTTTT.

The genes are TRBV6-5 and TRBJ2-7; D is perhaps TRBD1 (6 bases). Germline-derived CDR1 and CDR2 are MNHEY and SVGAGI. The V end lost 2 bases, the J end lost 3 bases, and 17 bases lay between the germline ends. The CDR3 runs to 16 residues. CDR3 loop: CASSYPGVGGFYEQYF. DNA for the CDR3: TGTGCCAGCAGTTACCCTGGGGTAGGGGGATTCTACGAGCAGTACTTC.

The chain has TRBV5-1 and TRBJ2-7; the D is unclear. CDR1 SGHRS and CDR2 YFSETQ come from the germline V gene. The CDR3 runs to 16 residues. V was clipped by 3 bases and J by 4 bases, with 20 bases between them. The chain's CDR3 is CASSSSLHATGYEQYF. CDR3 DNA sequence: TGCGCCAGCAGCTCTTCACTACACGCCACCGGTTACGAGCAGTACTTC.

The CDR3, as DNA: TGTGCCAGCAGCGTTGGCAAGGGCAGGGGTTACGAGCAGTACTTC. This sequence encodes CASSVGKGRGYEQYF. V is TRBV13 and J is TRBJ2-7; D may be TRBD1 (6 bases). Germline assignment: CDR1 PRHDT and CDR2 FYEKMQ (reference sequence). V was trimmed by 5 bases and J by 4 bases, leaving 18 bases between them. The CDR3 sequence is 15 residues long.

The J gene is TRBJ2-3, the V gene TRBV5-1; unclear D gene. Per the germline V gene, CDR1 is SGHRS and CDR2 is YFSETQ. The CDR3 runs to 12 residues. The V end lost 4 bases, the J end lost 5 bases, and 8 bases lay between the germline ends. CDR3 residues: CASSPFQDTQYF. The CDR3 bases are TGCGCCAGCAGCCCATTCCAAGATACGCAGTATTTT.

V and J are TRBV2 and TRBJ2-5; tentatively, D is TRBD1 (6 bases). Germline V gives CDR1 SNHLY, CDR2 FYNNEI. V was cut by 3 bases and J by 9 bases, with 11 bases left in between. This CDR3 region has 12 residues. The CDR3 DNA is TGTGCCAGCAGTGACAGGGGCCGGGCCCAGTACTTC. Protein sequence: CASSDRGRAQYF.

The gene calls are TRBV5-1 and TRBJ2-7; 16 bases map to TRBD2. The J segment lost 1 base and the V segment lost 3 bases, leaving 7 bases of the junction unmatched. Per the germline V gene, CDR1 is SGHRS and CDR2 is YFSETQ. The CDR3 contains 18 residues. CDR3 nucleotide sequence: TGCGCCAGCAGCTCCGCCAAGGGACTAGCGGGAGGGTCCTACGAGCAGTACTTC. This encodes CASSSAKGLAGGSYEQYF.

This rearrangement joins TRBV28 to TRBJ1-5, with D possibly matching TRBD1 (5 bases). The CDR3 runs 16 residues. The germline V gene encodes CDR1 MDHEN and CDR2 SYDVKM. Trimming left V 4 bases short and J 1 base short, with 14 bases between. CDR3 region: CASSSRQGLSNQPQHF. CDR3 coding DNA: TGTGCCAGCAGTTCGAGGCAGGGCCTAAGCAATCAGCCCCAGCATTTT.

For the CDR3, the DNA is TGTGCCAGCAGCTTAGATTCAGGCGAGCAGTACTTC. This encodes CASSLDSGEQYF. This chain connects TRBV11-2 to TRBJ2-7; D not certain. The CDR3 contains 12 residues. V lost 0 bases to trimming and J lost 6 bases, with 6 bases between them. Per germline, CDR1 SGHAT and CDR2 FQNNGV.

The J gene is TRBJ2-5, the V gene TRBV5-1; 7 bases agree with TRBD2. Unmatched junction bases numbered 8, after V lost 3 bases and J lost 3 bases. The CDR3 spans 15 residues. Per germline, CDR1 SGHRS and CDR2 YFSETQ. CDR3: CASSSSGREEETQYF. CDR3 DNA: TGCGCCAGCAGCTCGAGCGGACGGGAGGAAGAGACCCAGTACTTC.

The chain is built from TRBV5-4 and TRBJ1-1; 7 positions match TRBD1. There are 16 residues in the CDR3. Germline values: CDR1 SGHNT, CDR2 YYREEE (reference sequence). V lost 0 bases to trimming and J lost 4 bases; unmatched junction nucleotides: 9. In DNA form, the CDR3 reads TGTGCCAGCAGCTTGGTCCCGACTAACAGGGGCACTGAAGCTTTCTTT. Translated, it gives CASSLVPTNRGTEAFF.

The CDR3: CASSTSGLGTYEQYF. CDR3 bases: TGTGCCAGCAGTACGAGCGGGCTAGGGACCTACGAGCAGTACTTC. The chain employs TRBV6-5 and TRBJ2-7; TRBD2 might be the D (6 bases). The V end lost 5 bases, the J end lost 2 bases, and 16 bases lay between the germline ends. Germline V gene lookup returns CDR1 MNHEY and CDR2 SVGAGI. The CDR3 contains 15 residues.

J is TRBJ1-1 and V is TRBV5-1; 9 nucleotides match TRBD1. The CDR3 runs 15 residues. J gave up 5 bases and V 4 bases, and 9 bases lay outside the gene matches. Per germline, CDR1 SGHRS and CDR2 YFSETQ. The CDR3 coding sequence is TGCGCCAGCAGCCCTGGGGACAGGGACAAAACTGAAGCTTTCTTT. It translates to CASSPGDRDKTEAFF.

This chain uses TRBV27 with TRBJ2-2; 9 bases line up with TRBD1. The CDR3 loop spans 17 amino acids. Per the germline V gene, CDR1 is MNHEY and CDR2 is SMNVEV (reference sequence). Trimming removed 0 bases from V and 5 bases from J; junction bases left unmatched: 7. The CDR3 region has the DNA TGTGCCAGCAGTTTATCCTGGGACAGGGCCGTGACCGGGGAGCTGTTTTTT. It yields the protein CASSLSWDRAVTGELFF.

The CDR3 loop is CSVSGGWGMNTEAFF. CDR3 nucleotide sequence: TGCAGCGTCTCAGGGGGTTGGGGAATGAACACTGAAGCTTTCTTT. V and J are TRBV29-1 and TRBJ1-1; TRBD1 matches 7 bases. Germline CDR1 SQVTM, CDR2 ANQGSEA. Germline trimming cut 6 bases from V and 0 bases from J; bases unmatched to any gene: 10. This CDR3 is 15 amino acids long.

The chain couples TRBV10-3 to TRBJ1-2; TRBD1 aligns across 7 bases. Germline loops: CDR1 ENHRY, CDR2 SYGVKD. Germline trimming cut 4 bases from V and 5 bases from J; bases unmatched to any gene: 16. CDR3 size: 17 residues. The chain's CDR3 is CAISGVEHLGGEYGYTF. The CDR3, as DNA: TGTGCCATCAGTGGGGTGGAACATTTAGGGGGCGAATATGGCTACACCTTC.

V usage is TRBV28 and J usage is TRBJ2-5, with TRBD1 matching 8 bases. Trimming cost V 5 bases and J 5 bases; bases outside gene matches: 4. This CDR3 has 13 residues. Per germline, CDR1 MDHEN and CDR2 SYDVKM. The CDR3 protein is CASSQWTGETQYF. The CDR3, as DNA: TGTGCCAGCAGTCAGTGGACAGGGGAGACCCAGTACTTC.